This paragraph covers one T cell receptor (beta chain) sequence. The data were produced by immunoSEQ multiplex PCR, yet TCRdb's version contains in-frame clones alone and is incomplete. Among roughly 63,000 clones listed, less than 95% were seen once. These data belong to a study of T cell changes during pregnancy in multiple sclerosis. The germline CDR1 and CDR2 sequences are KGHSH and LQKENI. The V end was cut by 2 bases, the J end by 4 bases, with 14 bases between. The CDR3 extends over 15 amino acids. V usage is TRBV18 and J usage is TRBJ1-2, with D maybe TRBD1 (5 bases). This receptor was identified in a female donor in good health, enrolled as a control in a pregnancy study. The sample here was peripheral blood, taken in the second trimester of pregnancy. The CDR3 protein is CASSPGPGGGYGYTF. CDR3 sequence (DNA): TGTGCCAGCTCACCAGGTCCGGGCGGGGGCTATGGCTACACCTTC.